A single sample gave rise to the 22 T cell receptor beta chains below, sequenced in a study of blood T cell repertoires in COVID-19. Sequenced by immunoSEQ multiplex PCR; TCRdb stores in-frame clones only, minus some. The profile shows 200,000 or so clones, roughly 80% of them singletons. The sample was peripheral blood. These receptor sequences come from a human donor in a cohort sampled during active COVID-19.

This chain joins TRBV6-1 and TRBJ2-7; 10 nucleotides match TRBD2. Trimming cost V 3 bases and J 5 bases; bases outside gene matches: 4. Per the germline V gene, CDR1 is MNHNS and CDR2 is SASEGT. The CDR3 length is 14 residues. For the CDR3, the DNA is TGTGCCAGCAGTGAGGCTAGCGGGAGCCACGAGCAGTACTTC. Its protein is CASSEASGSHEQYF.

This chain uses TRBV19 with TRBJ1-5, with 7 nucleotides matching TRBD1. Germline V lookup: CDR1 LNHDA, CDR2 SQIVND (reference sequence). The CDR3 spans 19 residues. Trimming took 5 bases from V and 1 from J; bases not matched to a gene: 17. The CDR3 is CASSPGPRQGRGSNQPQHF. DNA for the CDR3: TGTGCCAGTAGTCCCGGGCCGCGACAGGGAAGAGGGAGCAATCAGCCCCAGCATTTT.

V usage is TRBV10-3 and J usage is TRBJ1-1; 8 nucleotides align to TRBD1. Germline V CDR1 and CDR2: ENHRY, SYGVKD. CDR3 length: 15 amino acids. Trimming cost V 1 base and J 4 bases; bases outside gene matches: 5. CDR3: CAISEWGTGGTEAFF. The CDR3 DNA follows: TGTGCCATCAGTGAGTGGGGAACAGGGGGCACTGAAGCTTTCTTT.

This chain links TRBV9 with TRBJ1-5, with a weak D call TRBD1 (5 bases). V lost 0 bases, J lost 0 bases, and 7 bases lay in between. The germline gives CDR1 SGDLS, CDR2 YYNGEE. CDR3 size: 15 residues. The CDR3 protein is CASSVAGNSNQPQHF. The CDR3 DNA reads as TGTGCCAGCAGCGTAGCAGGGAATAGCAATCAGCCCCAGCATTTT.

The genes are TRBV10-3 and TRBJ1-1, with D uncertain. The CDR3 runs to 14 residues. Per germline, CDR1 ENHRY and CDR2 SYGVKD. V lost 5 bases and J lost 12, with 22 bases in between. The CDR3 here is CAISLPGPSMETFF. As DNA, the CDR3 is TGTGCCATCAGTCTACCGGGTCCGAGTATGGAAACTTTCTTT.

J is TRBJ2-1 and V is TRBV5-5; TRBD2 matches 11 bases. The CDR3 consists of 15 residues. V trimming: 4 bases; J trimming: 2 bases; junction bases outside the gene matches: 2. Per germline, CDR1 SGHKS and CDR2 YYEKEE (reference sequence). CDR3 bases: TGTGCCAGCAGCGCGGGACTAGCGGCCTACAATGAGCAGTTCTTC. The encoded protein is CASSAGLAAYNEQFF.

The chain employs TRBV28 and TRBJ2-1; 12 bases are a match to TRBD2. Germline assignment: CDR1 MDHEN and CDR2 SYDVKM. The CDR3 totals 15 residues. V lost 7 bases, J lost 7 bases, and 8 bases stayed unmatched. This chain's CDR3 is CASIGLAGGLNEQFF. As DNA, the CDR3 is TGTGCCAGCATCGGCCTAGCGGGAGGGTTAAATGAGCAGTTCTTC.

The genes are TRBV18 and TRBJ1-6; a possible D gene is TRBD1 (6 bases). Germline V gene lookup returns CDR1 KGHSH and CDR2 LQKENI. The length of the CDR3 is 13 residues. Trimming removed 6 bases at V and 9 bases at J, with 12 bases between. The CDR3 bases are TGTGCCAGCTCTGACAGGCGAACTTCACCCCTCCACTTT. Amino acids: CASSDRRTSPLHF.

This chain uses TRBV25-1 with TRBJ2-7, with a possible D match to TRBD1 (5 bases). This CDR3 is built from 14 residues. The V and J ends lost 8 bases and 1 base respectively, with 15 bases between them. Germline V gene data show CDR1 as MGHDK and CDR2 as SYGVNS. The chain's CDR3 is CASQGPPGSYEQYF. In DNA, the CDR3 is TGTGCCAGCCAGGGTCCTCCCGGGTCCTACGAGCAGTACTTC.

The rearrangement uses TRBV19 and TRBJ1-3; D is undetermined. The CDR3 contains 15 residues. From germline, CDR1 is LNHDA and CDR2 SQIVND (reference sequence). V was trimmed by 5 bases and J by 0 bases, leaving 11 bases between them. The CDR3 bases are TGTGCCAGTAGTCCCGAGCCCTACTCTGGAAACACCATATATTTT. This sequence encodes CASSPEPYSGNTIYF.

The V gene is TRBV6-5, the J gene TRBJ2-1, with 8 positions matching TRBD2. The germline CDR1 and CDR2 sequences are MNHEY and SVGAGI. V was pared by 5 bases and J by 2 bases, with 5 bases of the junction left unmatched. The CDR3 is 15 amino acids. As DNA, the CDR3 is TGTGCCAGCAGTCCCGGGACTAGGGCCTACAATGAGCAGTTCTTC. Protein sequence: CASSPGTRAYNEQFF.

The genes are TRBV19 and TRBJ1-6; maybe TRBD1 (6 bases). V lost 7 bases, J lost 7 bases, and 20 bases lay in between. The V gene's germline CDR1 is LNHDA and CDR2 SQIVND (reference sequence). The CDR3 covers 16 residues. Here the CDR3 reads CASTRGGRVDNSPLHF. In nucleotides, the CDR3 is TGTGCCAGTACCAGGGGCGGCAGGGTGGACAATTCACCCCTCCACTTT.

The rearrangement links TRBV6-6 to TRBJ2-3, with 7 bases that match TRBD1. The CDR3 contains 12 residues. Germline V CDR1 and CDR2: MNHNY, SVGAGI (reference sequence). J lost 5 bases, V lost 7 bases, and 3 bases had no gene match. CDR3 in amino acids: CASTPGGDTQYF. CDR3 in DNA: TGTGCCAGCACCCCAGGGGGAGATACGCAGTATTTT.

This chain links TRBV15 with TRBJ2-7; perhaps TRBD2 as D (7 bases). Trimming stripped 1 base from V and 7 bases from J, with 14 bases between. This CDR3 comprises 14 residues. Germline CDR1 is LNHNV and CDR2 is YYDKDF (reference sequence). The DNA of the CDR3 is TGTGCCACCAGCAGAGTCGGGGGGCTGAGAGAGCAGTACTTC. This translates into CATSRVGGLREQYF.

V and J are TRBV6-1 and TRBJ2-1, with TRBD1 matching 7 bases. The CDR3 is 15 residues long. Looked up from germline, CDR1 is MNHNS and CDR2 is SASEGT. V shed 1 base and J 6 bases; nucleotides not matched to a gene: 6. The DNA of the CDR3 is TGTGCCAGCAGTGAAGGGACAGGCCTCTTCAATGAGCAGTTCTTC. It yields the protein CASSEGTGLFNEQFF.

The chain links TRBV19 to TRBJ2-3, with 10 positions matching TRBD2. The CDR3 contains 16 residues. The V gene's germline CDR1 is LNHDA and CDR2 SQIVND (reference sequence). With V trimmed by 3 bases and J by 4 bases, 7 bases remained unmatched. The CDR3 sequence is CASSIPAGGSADTQYF. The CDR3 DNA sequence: TGTGCCAGTAGTATCCCAGCGGGAGGGTCGGCAGATACGCAGTATTTT.

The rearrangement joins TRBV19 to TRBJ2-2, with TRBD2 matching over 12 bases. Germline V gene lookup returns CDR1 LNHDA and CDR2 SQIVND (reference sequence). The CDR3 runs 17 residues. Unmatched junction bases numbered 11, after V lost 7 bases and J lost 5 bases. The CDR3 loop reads CASITSRTSGKTGELFF. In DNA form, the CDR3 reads TGTGCCAGTATCACCTCACGGACTAGCGGGAAAACCGGGGAGCTGTTTTTT.

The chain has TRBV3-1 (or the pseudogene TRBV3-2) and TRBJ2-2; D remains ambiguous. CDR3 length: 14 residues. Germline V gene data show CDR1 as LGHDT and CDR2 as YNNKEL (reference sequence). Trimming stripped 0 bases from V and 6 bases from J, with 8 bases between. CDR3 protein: CASSQERWSGELFF. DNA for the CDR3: TGTGCCAGCAGCCAAGAGAGGTGGTCCGGGGAGCTGTTTTTT.

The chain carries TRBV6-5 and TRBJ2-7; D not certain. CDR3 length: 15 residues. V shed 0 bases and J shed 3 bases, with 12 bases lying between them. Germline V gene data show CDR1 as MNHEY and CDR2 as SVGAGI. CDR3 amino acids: CASSYSGSSDYEQYF. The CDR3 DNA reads TGTGCCAGCAGTTACTCGGGCAGTTCGGACTACGAGCAGTACTTC.

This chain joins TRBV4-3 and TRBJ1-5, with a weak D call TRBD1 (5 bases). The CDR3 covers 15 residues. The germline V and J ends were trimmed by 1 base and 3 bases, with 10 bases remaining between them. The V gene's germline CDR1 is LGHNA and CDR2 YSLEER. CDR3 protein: CASSQGRGNNQPQHF. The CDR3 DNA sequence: TGCGCCAGCAGCCAAGGTCGGGGGAACAATCAGCCCCAGCATTTT.

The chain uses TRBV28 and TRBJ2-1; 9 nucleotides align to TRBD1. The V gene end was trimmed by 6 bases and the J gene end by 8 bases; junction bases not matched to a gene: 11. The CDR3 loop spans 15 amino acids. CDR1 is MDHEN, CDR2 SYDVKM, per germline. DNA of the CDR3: TGTGCCAGCAGGATCCGGGACAGGGCAATGTATGAGCAGTTCTTC. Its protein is CASRIRDRAMYEQFF.

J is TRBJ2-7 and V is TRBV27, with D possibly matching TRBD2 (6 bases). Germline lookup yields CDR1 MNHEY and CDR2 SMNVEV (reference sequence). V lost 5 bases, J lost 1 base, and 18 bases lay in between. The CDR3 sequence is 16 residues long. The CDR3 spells CASSPPRRGSSYEQYF. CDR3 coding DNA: TGTGCCAGCAGTCCCCCGAGGAGGGGATCGTCCTACGAGCAGTACTTC.